A single sample gave rise to the 28 T cell receptor beta chains below, sequenced in a study of shared clonotypes between healthy human individuals. Selected positively for CCR7 and CD45RO-negative, naive CD8 cells excluded terminally differentiated effector memory CD45RA+ cells. Data came from immunoSEQ multiplex PCR; TCRdb stores just in-frame clones and leaves some out. The sample contains over 2 million clones, over 85% of which appear only once. The specimen was naive CD8+ T cells sorted from blood. Every receptor here comes from a man between 18 and 29 years old in good health.

V gene TRBV9 combines with J gene TRBJ2-1; no firm D call. CDR1 is SGDLS and CDR2 is YYNGEE in the germline V gene. V was cut by 1 base and J by 0 bases, with 11 bases left in between. This CDR3 comprises 16 residues. CDR3 region: CASSVYLSGSYNEQFF. As DNA, the CDR3 is TGTGCCAGCAGCGTATACCTCTCCGGCTCCTACAATGAGCAGTTCTTC.

Comment on this clone: Different DNA sequences within this sample yield the same CDR3. This chain uses TRBV4-1 with TRBJ1-1; 8 bases are a match to TRBD1. The CDR3 consists of 15 residues. V shed 1 base and J 0 bases; nucleotides not matched to a gene: 1. Germline assignment: CDR1 MGHRA and CDR2 YSYEKL. DNA for the CDR3: TGCGCCAGCAGCCAAGGACAGGGGTTGAACACTGAAGCTTTCTTT. Translated, it gives CASSQGQGLNTEAFF.

The chain links TRBV7-9 to TRBJ2-5; D is perhaps TRBD1 (5 bases). The CDR3 runs 14 residues. Trimming shortened V by 1 base and J by 3 bases, and 9 bases separated the two germline ends. Germline loops: CDR1 SEHNR, CDR2 FQNEAQ (reference sequence). The CDR3 DNA follows: TGTGCCAGCAGCTTAGTTGTGACAGAAGAGACCCAGTACTTC. The encoded protein is CASSLVVTEETQYF.

With respect to this clone: Different DNA sequences within this sample yield the same CDR3. This chain links TRBV6-5 with TRBJ1-1; D might be TRBD1 (5 bases). Per germline, CDR1 MNHEY and CDR2 SVGAGI. The V end was cut by 5 bases, the J end by 2 bases, with 9 bases between. The CDR3 has 13 residues. The CDR3 loop is CASSMGGNTEAFF. CDR3 DNA sequence: TGTGCCAGCAGTATGGGGGGAAACACTGAAGCTTTCTTT.

The chain joins TRBV27 to TRBJ2-3; possibly TRBD2 for D (6 bases). V lost 6 bases, J lost 5 bases, and 18 bases lay in between. Germline-derived CDR1 and CDR2 are MNHEY and SMNVEV (reference sequence). The CDR3 totals 15 residues. CDR3 nucleotide sequence: TGTGCCAGCAGCACGGGACTCCCCAAGGGAGATACGCAGTATTTT. This sequence encodes CASSTGLPKGDTQYF.

The chain employs TRBV29-1 and TRBJ2-1, with D hard to call. Looked up from germline, CDR1 is SQVTM and CDR2 is ANQGSEA. There are 13 residues in the CDR3. Trimming shortened V by 4 bases and J by 0 bases, and 7 bases separated the two germline ends. CDR3 DNA: TGCAGCGTTGTTGGGGTCTCCTACAATGAGCAGTTCTTC. Translating it yields CSVVGVSYNEQFF.

The chain uses TRBV6-1 and TRBJ2-7; 7 bases align to TRBD2. The germline gives CDR1 MNHNS, CDR2 SASEGT. The CDR3 is 15 residues long. V shed 6 bases and J 3 bases; nucleotides not matched to a gene: 11. CDR3 in amino acids: CASSARGRSGYEQYF. As DNA, the CDR3 is TGTGCCAGCAGCGCACGCGGGAGATCTGGCTACGAGCAGTACTTC.

This clone came up a few times. J is TRBJ2-7 and V is TRBV9; 9 bases fit TRBD2. CDR3 length equals 17 residues. CDR1 is SGDLS, CDR2 YYNGEE, per germline. The junction had 13 bases not matched to a gene; V was cut back by 3 bases and J by 3 bases. CDR3 nucleotide sequence: TGTGCCAGCAGCGGGCCCCATAGCGGGGGACTATTCTACGAGCAGTACTTC. Amino acid sequence: CASSGPHSGGLFYEQYF.

This clone was counted between two and nine times. Other DNA sequences of this sample code for an identical CDR3. The V and J genes are TRBV9 and TRBJ2-7; TRBD2 is a possible D gene (6 bases). The germline V gene has CDR1 SGDLS and CDR2 YYNGEE. Trimming shortened V by 0 bases and J by 2 bases, and 9 bases separated the two germline ends. The CDR3 is 14 residues long. The CDR3 sequence: CASSVGGGTYEQYF. For the CDR3, the DNA is TGTGCCAGCAGCGTAGGGGGAGGTACCTACGAGCAGTACTTC.

The chain couples TRBV12-5 to TRBJ1-5, with 7 bases lining up with TRBD1. Unmatched junction bases numbered 5, after V lost 6 bases and J lost 3 bases. CDR1 LGHNT and CDR2 FRNRAP come from the germline V gene. This CDR3 has 14 amino acids. The CDR3 sequence: CASGPDRVNQPQHF. The CDR3 DNA reads as TGTGCTAGTGGCCCTGACAGGGTCAATCAGCCCCAGCATTTT. Based on the CDR3 plus reference TRBV12-5 and TRBJ1-5, the full variable domain is DARVTQTPRHKVTEMGQEVTMRCQPILGHNTVFWYRQTMMQGLELLAYFRNRAPLDDSGMPKDRFSAEMPDATLATLKIQPSEPRDSAVYFCASGPDRVNQPQHFGDGTRLSIL.

The J gene is TRBJ2-5, the V gene TRBV6-6; D remains unclear. The CDR3 length is 11 residues. The V end lost 1 base, the J end lost 9 bases, and 6 bases lay between the germline ends. The germline gives CDR1 MNHNY, CDR2 SVGAGI (reference sequence). CDR3 sequence (DNA): TGTGCCAGCAGTTACTTAGATTCCCAGTACTTC. This gives the protein CASSYLDSQYF.

This chain joins TRBV5-1 and TRBJ2-7, with D perhaps TRBD1 (6 bases). Germline values: CDR1 SGHRS, CDR2 YFSETQ. Trimming took 2 bases from V and 5 from J, leaving 14 bases between them. The CDR3 length is 14 residues. DNA of the CDR3: TGCGCCAGCAGCTTTTACTCAGGGGCTAACGAGCAGTACTTC. Its translation is CASSFYSGANEQYF.

For this clone: As the CDR3 is not closed by the conserved phenylalanine or tryptophan, this likely results from a read error. The limits of the CDR3 on the DNA are not certain, so only TCRdb's listed CDR3 is given. V usage is TRBV2 and J usage is TRBJ1-1; the D call of TRBD1 is as the table states it, not checked on the DNA. Germline CDR1 and CDR2: SNHLY and FYNNEI. The CDR3 region is 14 residues in length, termini included. The CDR3 here is CASRLEDRGGAVLL.

The gene calls are TRBV6-1 and TRBJ2-7; D is unresolved. The CDR3 sequence is 14 residues long. The germline CDR1 and CDR2 sequences are MNHNS and SASEGT. Trimming shortened V by 2 bases and J by 4 bases, and 12 bases separated the two germline ends. The CDR3 is CASSEYPGVYEQYF. The CDR3, as DNA: TGTGCCAGCAGTGAATATCCAGGAGTATACGAGCAGTACTTC.

V gene TRBV5-1 combines with J gene TRBJ1-6; 7 bases map to TRBD1. CDR3 length: 16 amino acids. Germline V gene sequence: CDR1 SGHRS, CDR2 YFSETQ. Losses at the gene ends were 0 bases for V and 7 bases for J; bases not matched to a gene: 7. CDR3 DNA sequence: TGCGCCAGCAGCTTGGTGACAGGGACCATGAATTCACCCCTCCACTTT. It specifies CASSLVTGTMNSPLHF.

The rearrangement uses TRBV19 and TRBJ2-1, with TRBD2 matching 10 bases. This CDR3 is built from 14 residues. V lost 4 bases, J lost 5 bases, and 2 bases stayed unmatched. The germline V gene encodes CDR1 LNHDA and CDR2 SQIVND (reference sequence). CDR3 loop: CASSTLAGDNEQFF. Written as DNA, the CDR3 is TGTGCCAGTAGTACGCTAGCGGGAGACAATGAGCAGTTCTTC.

The chain has TRBV19 and TRBJ1-2; D call uncertain. Germline V lookup: CDR1 LNHDA, CDR2 SQIVND (reference sequence). Trimming took 5 bases from V and 3 from J, leaving 10 bases between them. The CDR3 covers 13 residues. The CDR3 bases are TGTGCCAGTAGTCCAAGACTGGACTATGGCTACACCTTC. It encodes CASSPRLDYGYTF. The full variable domain, in which reference TRBV19 and TRBJ1-2 provide the parts outside the CDR3, is DGGITQSPKYLFRKEGQNVTLSCEQNLNHDAMYWYRQDPGQGLRLIYYSQIVNDFQKGDIAEGYSVSREKKESFPLTVTSAQKNPTAFYLCASSPRLDYGYTFGSGTRLTVV.

The chain is built from TRBV5-6 and TRBJ2-1; D gene ambiguous. V lost 0 bases to trimming and J lost 12 bases, with 7 bases between them. The CDR3 sequence is 11 residues long. Germline lookup yields CDR1 SGHDT and CDR2 YYEEEE. The CDR3 loop reads CASSLDNWQFF. The CDR3 DNA reads as TGTGCCAGCAGCTTGGATAATTGGCAGTTCTTC.

The chain combines TRBV27 with TRBJ1-1, with no clear D. Deletions cut 3 bases from V and 5 bases from J, with 13 bases between. Germline values: CDR1 MNHEY, CDR2 SMNVEV (reference sequence). There are 14 residues in the CDR3. The CDR3 bases are TGTGCCAGCAGTTTGGACGTTAGAGGGACTGAAGCTTTCTTT. It translates to CASSLDVRGTEAFF.

V gene TRBV7-6 combines with J gene TRBJ2-5, with 8 bases identical to TRBD2. CDR1 is SGHVS, CDR2 FNYEAQ, per germline. The CDR3 covers 14 residues. The V gene end was trimmed by 2 bases and the J gene end by 5 bases; junction bases not matched to a gene: 4. This CDR3 reads CASSLLPGGETQYF. In DNA form, the CDR3 reads TGTGCCAGCAGCTTACTTCCGGGAGGGGAGACCCAGTACTTC.

This clone was recorded once. The chain links TRBV28 to TRBJ1-1, with a possible D match to TRBD1 (6 bases). This CDR3 region has 14 residues. Germline V gene data show CDR1 as MDHEN and CDR2 as SYDVKM. The V end was cut by 3 bases, the J end by 3 bases, with 11 bases between. Here the CDR3 DNA reads TGTGCCAGCAGTTTCCGGGGGCCCCACACTGAAGCTTTCTTT. It yields the protein CASSFRGPHTEAFF.

This chain joins TRBV6-5 and TRBJ1-1; D may be TRBD1 (5 bases). Germline lookup yields CDR1 MNHEY and CDR2 SVGAGI. V gave up 0 bases and J gave up 1 base, with 12 bases separating them. The CDR3 is made up of 16 amino acids. The CDR3 region is CASSYSPGDRNTEAFF. The DNA of the CDR3 is TGTGCCAGCAGTTACTCCCCCGGGGACCGGAACACTGAAGCTTTCTTT.

V is TRBV29-1 and J is TRBJ2-2; no clear D gene. The CDR3 length is 13 residues. From germline, CDR1 is SQVTM and CDR2 ANQGSEA. Trimming cost V 4 bases and J 1 base, with 7 bases left between them. The CDR3 region has the DNA TGCAGCGTTGTTATTGGGAACACCGGGGAGCTGTTTTTT. Encoded protein: CSVVIGNTGELFF.

CDR3 nucleotide sequence: TGTGCCAGCAGCTTGGGACTAGCGGGAGTGTTAAGTAAGGGGGAGCTGTTTTTT. This sequence encodes CASSLGLAGVLSKGELFF. The gene calls are TRBV11-2 and TRBJ2-2, with 14 bases aligning to TRBD2. There are 18 residues in the CDR3. Germline V gene sequence: CDR1 SGHAT, CDR2 FQNNGV. V shed 3 bases and J 8 bases; nucleotides not matched to a gene: 11.

The genes are TRBV6-5 and TRBJ2-2; D is possibly TRBD1 or TRBD2 (7 bases each). Looked up from germline, CDR1 is MNHEY and CDR2 is SVGAGI. The CDR3 is 16 amino acids. V lost 2 bases and J 4 bases, leaving 14 bases between the germline ends. CDR3 region: CASSYGQGGITGELFF. CDR3 DNA: TGTGCCAGCAGTTACGGTCAGGGGGGGATCACCGGGGAGCTGTTTTTT.

V gene TRBV28 combines with J gene TRBJ2-3, with TRBD1 matching over 11 bases. Losses at the gene ends were 3 bases for V and 3 bases for J; bases not matched to a gene: 11. Germline assignment: CDR1 MDHEN and CDR2 SYDVKM. CDR3 size: 18 residues. CDR3 in amino acids: CASSFLGQGGTRTDTQYF. CDR3 DNA: TGTGCCAGCAGTTTTTTGGGACAGGGGGGTACTAGGACAGATACGCAGTATTTT.

CDR3: CASSLDGASGANVLTF. CDR3 DNA sequence: TGCGCCAGCAGCTTGGACGGGGCGTCTGGGGCCAACGTCCTGACTTTC. V usage is TRBV5-1 and J usage is TRBJ2-6; D tentatively reads TRBD1 or TRBD2 (5 bases each). In germline, CDR1 is SGHRS, CDR2 YFSETQ. The CDR3 is 16 amino acids. Trimming left V 0 bases short and J 1 base short, with 8 bases between.

This clone was found once. V usage is TRBV7-3 and J usage is TRBJ2-2; D is perhaps TRBD1 (5 bases). From germline, CDR1 is SGHTA and CDR2 FQGTGA. CDR3 length: 14 amino acids. Between the trimmed V and J ends, which lost 3 bases and 8 bases, there was a span of 13 bases. CDR3 residues: CASSLIQGSGELFF. CDR3 in DNA: TGTGCCAGCAGCTTGATTCAGGGATCTGGGGAGCTGTTTTTT.